Sequencing of this TCR beta chain was carried out in a study of blood T cell repertoires in COVID-19. Across the study: Acute and convalescent COVID-19 samples came from the United States, Italy and Spain. T cells, B-cell-depleted T cells, or PBMCs supplied cDNA or gDNA.

V gave up 4 bases and J gave up 1 base, with 7 bases separating them. The CDR3 length is 13 residues. The V gene's germline CDR1 is ENHRY and CDR2 SYGVKD. Original processing methods: Quantification of nucleated cells was approximated via reference gene primer amplification. Only in-frame clones appear in the TCRdb table, and some are missing; sequencing was by immunoSEQ multiplex PCR. The V and J calls and the clone size are those of that table, but D and trimming were determined from the DNA. The sample includes about 80,000 clones, around 78% of them seen just once. Specimen: peripheral blood. This sequence joins TRBV10-3 and TRBJ1-1; the D gene is possibly TRBD1 (5 bases). The sequence was collected from a human donor in a cohort sampled during active COVID-19. The CDR3 nucleotides read TGTGCCATCAGTGCAGGACAGAACACTGAAGCTTTCTTT. Its translation: CAISAGQNTEAFF.